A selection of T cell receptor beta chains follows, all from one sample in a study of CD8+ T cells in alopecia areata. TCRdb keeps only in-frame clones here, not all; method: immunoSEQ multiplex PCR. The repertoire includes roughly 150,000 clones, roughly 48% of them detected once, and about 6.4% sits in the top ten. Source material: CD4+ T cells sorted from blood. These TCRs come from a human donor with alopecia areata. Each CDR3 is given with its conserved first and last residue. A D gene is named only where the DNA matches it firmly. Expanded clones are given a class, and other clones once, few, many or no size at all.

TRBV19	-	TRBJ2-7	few	TGTGCCAGTAAAGGTGCGGACATGAGCTCCTACGAGCAGTACTTC	CASKGADMSSYEQYF
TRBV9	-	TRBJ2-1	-	TGTGCCAGCAGCGTAGGGAGTTGGGGGAATGAGCAGTTCTTC	CASSVGSWGNEQFF
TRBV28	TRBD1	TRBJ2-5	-	TGTGCCAGCAGCCCGGGACAGCCCCAAGAGACCCAGTACTTC	CASSPGQPQETQYF
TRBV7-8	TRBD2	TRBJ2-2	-	TGTGCCAGCAGCCTAAGACTAGCGGGAGGGCCTCTTTACGGGGAGCTGTTTTTT	CASSLRLAGGPLYGELFF
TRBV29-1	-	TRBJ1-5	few	TGCAGCGTACGATCGTTGGGGCGGGACCAGCCCCAGCATTTT	CSVRSLGRDQPQHF
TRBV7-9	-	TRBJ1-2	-	TGTGCCAGCAGCTTCCTAGTGGACACGTATGGCTACACCTTC	CASSFLVDTYGYTF
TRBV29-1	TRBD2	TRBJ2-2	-	TGCAGCGGTCGGACAGGGCGGCTAGCGGGAGGCATAGGGGAGCTGTTTTTT	CSGRTGRLAGGIGELFF
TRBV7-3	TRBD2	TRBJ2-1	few	TGTGCCAGCAGCTTAAGGGGGACAGGACTAGCGGGAGTTGGCGGTGAGCAGTTCTTC	CASSLRGTGLAGVGGEQFF
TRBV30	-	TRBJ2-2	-	TGTGCCTGGAGTCTAGGGACGGCGAACACCGGGGAGCTGTTTTTT	CAWSLGTANTGELFF
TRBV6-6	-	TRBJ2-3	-	TGTGCCAGCAGAGCCCCCGGGGGAAACACAGATACGCAGTATTTT	CASRAPGGNTDTQYF
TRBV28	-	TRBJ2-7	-	TGTGCCAGCAGTCGACCAGGGGGGCCCGAGCAGTACTTC	CASSRPGGPEQYF
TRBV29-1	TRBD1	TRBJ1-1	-	TGCAGCATCGGACAGGGGGCAACTGAAGCTTTCTTT	CSIGQGATEAFF
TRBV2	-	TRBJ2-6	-	TGTGCCAGCAGTGAAGCAGGGTCTGGGGCCAACGTCCTGACTTTC	CASSEAGSGANVLTF
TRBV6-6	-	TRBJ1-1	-	TGTGCCAGCACCCAAAGGGGCCGAACTGAAGCTTTCTTT	CASTQRGRTEAFF
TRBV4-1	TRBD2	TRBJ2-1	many	TGCGCCAGCAGCCCGACTAGCGACCGGGTCTTC	CASSPTSDRVF
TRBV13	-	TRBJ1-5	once	TGTGCCAGCAGCTCACAGGGTAGCAATCAGCCCCAGCATTTT	CASSSQGSNQPQHF
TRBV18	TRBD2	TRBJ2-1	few	TGTGCCAGCTCACCGGGACTAGCCGATGGTGAGCAGTTCTTC	CASSPGLADGEQFF
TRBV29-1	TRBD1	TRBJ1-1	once	TGCAGCGTTGGGGGACAGTTGATCACTGAAGCTTTCTTT	CSVGGQLITEAFF
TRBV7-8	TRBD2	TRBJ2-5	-	TGTGCCAGCAGCTTAGGAGGACTAGCTATGGAGACCCAGTACTTC	CASSLGGLAMETQYF
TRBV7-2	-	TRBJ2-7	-	TGTGCCAGCAGCTTAGCGCACCTCCTCTACGAGCAGTACTTC	CASSLAHLLYEQYF
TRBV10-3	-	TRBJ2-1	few	TGTGCCACCTACCAGAGTGGAAATGAGCAGTTCTTC	CATYQSGNEQFF
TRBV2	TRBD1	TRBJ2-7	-	TGTGCCAGAAGAGGACAGGGCGACGAGCAGTACTTC	CARRGQGDEQYF
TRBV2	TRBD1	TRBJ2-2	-	TGTGCCAGCAGTGCTACAGGGGAAGCCGGGGAGCTGTTTTTT	CASSATGEAGELFF
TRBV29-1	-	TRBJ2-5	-	TGCAGCGTTTGGCTGTTTATACCGGGACAAGGACAAGAGACCCAGTACTTC	CSVWLFIPGQGQETQYF
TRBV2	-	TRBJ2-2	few	TGTGCCAGCAGTGTTGCCGGGGAGCTGTTTTTT	CASSVAGELFF
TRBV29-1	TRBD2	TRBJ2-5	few	TGCAGCGTCCCGACTAGCGGACTTCGACGGACCCAGTACTTC	CSVPTSGLRRTQYF
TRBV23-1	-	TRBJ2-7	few	TGCGCCAGTACTCGAAGGACAGTCAACTACGAGCAGTACTTC	CASTRRTVNYEQYF
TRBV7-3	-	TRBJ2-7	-	TGTGCCAGCAGCCAGGCGGGGAGCGAGCAGTACTTC	CASSQAGSEQYF
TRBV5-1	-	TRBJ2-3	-	TGCGCCAGCAGCTCAACTACCACCAGCACAGATACGCAGTATTTT	CASSSTTTSTDTQYF
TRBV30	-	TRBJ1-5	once	TGTGCCTGGAGACCTGACAGTGGGCCCCAGCATTTT	CAWRPDSGPQHF
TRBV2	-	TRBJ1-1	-	TGTGCCAGCAGAACGGACAGCTTGTGGGCTTTCTTT	CASRTDSLWAFF
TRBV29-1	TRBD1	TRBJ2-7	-	TGCAGCGCGAGACAGGGGGTACGGAGCGAGCAGTACTTC	CSARQGVRSEQYF
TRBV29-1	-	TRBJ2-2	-	TGCAGCGTTGAAGATAGACTAGGAGGATTCGGGGAGCTGTTTTTT	CSVEDRLGGFGELFF
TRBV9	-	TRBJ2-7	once	TGTGCCAGCAGCTTGGGGAGTCTAGGAACCTACGAGCAGTACTTC	CASSLGSLGTYEQYF
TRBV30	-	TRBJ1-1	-	TGTGCCTGGGACTCCGGCGGACCTCTAGGTTTCTTT	CAWDSGGPLGFF
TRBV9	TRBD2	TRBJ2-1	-	TGTGCCAGCAGCGTTGGAGGGAGGGCCTACAATGAGCAGTTCTTC	CASSVGGRAYNEQFF
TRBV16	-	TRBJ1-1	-	TGTGCCAGCAGCCAATATGAACCGAACACTGAAGCTTTCTTT	CASSQYEPNTEAFF
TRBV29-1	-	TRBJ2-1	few	TGCAGCGCCAACCGCCAGGACAATGAGCAGTTCTTC	CSANRQDNEQFF
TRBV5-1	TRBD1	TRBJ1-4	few	TGCGCCAGCAGCTCGGGACAGTTTAATGAAAAACTGTTTTTT	CASSSGQFNEKLFF
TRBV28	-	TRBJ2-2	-	TGTGCCAGCAGTTTAGAAAGCAGGAACGCGAACACCGGGGAGCTGTTTTTT	CASSLESRNANTGELFF
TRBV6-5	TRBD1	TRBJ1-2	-	TGTGCCAGCAGTCCCGGACAGGGAAGGAACTATGGCTACACCTTC	CASSPGQGRNYGYTF
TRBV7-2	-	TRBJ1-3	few	TGTGCCAGCAGTACTCGAAACACCATATATTTT	CASSTRNTIYF
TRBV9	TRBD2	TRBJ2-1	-	TGTGCCAGCAGCGCGGGACTAGCGTTCTACAATGAGCAGTTCTTC	CASSAGLAFYNEQFF
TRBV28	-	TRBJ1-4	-	TGTGCCAGCACCCCCTCGGTGGGGATGCGGGAAAAACTGTTTTTT	CASTPSVGMREKLFF
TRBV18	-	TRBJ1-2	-	TGTGCCAGCTCACCAGTAGGACAGATCTATGGCTACACCTTC	CASSPVGQIYGYTF
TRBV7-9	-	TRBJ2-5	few	TGTGCCAGCAGCTTTGGGGAAGAGACCCAGTACTTC	CASSFGEETQYF
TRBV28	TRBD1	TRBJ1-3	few	TGTGCCTCAAGGGCAGGGGGCCTTGGAAACACCATATATTTT	CASRAGGLGNTIYF
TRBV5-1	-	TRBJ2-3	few	TGCGCCAGCAGCTTGGTGGGGAGCAGCACAGATACGCAGTATTTT	CASSLVGSSTDTQYF
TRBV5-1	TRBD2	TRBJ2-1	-	TGCGCCAGCAGCCCGCCTAGCGGGGGCTACAATGAGCAGTTCTTC	CASSPPSGGYNEQFF
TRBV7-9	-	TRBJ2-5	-	TGTGCCAGCAGCTTAGCCCAACAAGAGACCCAGTACTTC	CASSLAQQETQYF
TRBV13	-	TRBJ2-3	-	TGTGCCAGCAGCTACTCCGGTGCAGATACGCAGTATTTT	CASSYSGADTQYF
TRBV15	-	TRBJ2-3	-	TGTGCCACCAGCAGAGGAAACACAGATACGCAGTATTTT	CATSRGNTDTQYF
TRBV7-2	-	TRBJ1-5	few	TGTGCCAGCAGCTTAGATGGCCTTGCTTACAATCAGCCCCAGCATTTT	CASSLDGLAYNQPQHF
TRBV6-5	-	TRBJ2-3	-	TGTGCCAGCAGTTACTCGATTGGGGTGGGCACAGATACGCAGTATTTT	CASSYSIGVGTDTQYF
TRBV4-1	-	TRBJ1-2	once	TGCGCCAGCAGCCAGGAACGGCCCTCTGACTATGGCTACACCTTC	CASSQERPSDYGYTF
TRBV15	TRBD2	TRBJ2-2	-	TGTGCCACGAAAGCGGGAGGGCAAACCGGGGAGCTGTTTTTT	CATKAGGQTGELFF
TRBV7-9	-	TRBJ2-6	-	TGTGCCAGCAGCTTAGTGACGCGGTCTGGGGCCAACGTCCTGACTTTC	CASSLVTRSGANVLTF